This entry describes one T cell receptor beta chain. Only in-frame clones appear in the TCRdb table, and some are missing; sequencing was by immunoSEQ multiplex PCR. The table lists around 50,000 clones, 75% to 80% of them singletons. This sample was included in a study of OX40 agonist ivuxolimab in advanced cancers. Per germline, CDR1 SGHRS and CDR2 YFSETQ. The CDR3 runs to 13 residues. J gave up 6 bases and V 4 bases, and 3 bases lay outside the gene matches. This TCR came from an adult with an advanced solid tumor such as melanoma, head and neck, liver or kidney cancer. V usage is TRBV5-1 and J usage is TRBJ2-2, with 7 positions matching TRBD1. The source material was CD4+ or CD8+ T cells sorted from blood, sampled in a trial of the OX40 agonist ivuxolimab. In nucleotides, the CDR3 is TGCGCCAGCAGCATGACAGGGCCCGGGGAGCTGTTTTTT. Its protein is CASSMTGPGELFF.